This T cell receptor beta chain derives from a study of cytomegalovirus exposure and HLA in healthy donors. Notes on the study in general: In an earlier analysis, in under 700 donors, most V segments appeared productive either ~87% or ~30% of the time. Reports state that TCR beta sequences accurately predicted most subjects' HLA-A and HLA-B alleles.

Comments on this clone: The antigen is not known.

The junction had 10 bases not matched to a gene; V was cut back by 2 bases and J by 4 bases. This CDR3 has 16 residues. Germline assignment: CDR1 LGHNA and CDR2 YSLEER. With 60 Vbeta and 13 Jbeta primers, the PCR was carried out. Here immunoSEQ multiplex PCR was the method, and the copy in TCRdb shows in-frame clones only, minus some. The sample shows about 140,000 clones, 80% to 85% of them seen only once. V usage is TRBV4-3 and J usage is TRBJ1-2, with 7 bases fitting TRBD1. The source material was PBMCs. The sequence came from a woman aged 45-65 years in good health and CMV-seropositive. CDR3: CASSQRARGPAYGYTF. The CDR3 nucleotides are TGCGCCAGCAGCCAAAGGGCAAGGGGGCCGGCCTATGGCTACACCTTC.